This T cell receptor (beta chain) came from a study of T cells in Graves' hyperthyroidism and ophthalmopathy. What was amplified from RNA transcripts were TCR beta CDR3 regions. Primed by the HTBI set, a first-round RT-PCR was run on the TCR CDR3. TCRdb itself ran the multiplex PCR reads through MiXCR, one entry per CDR3 protein. Here the sample spans a few hundred thousand distinct CDR3 sequences, about 15% being singletons. This clonotype appeared many times. The germline gives CDR1 SGDLS, CDR2 YYNGEE. With 2 bases removed from V and 3 bases from J, the gap between germline ends came to 5 bases. The CDR3 consists of 12 residues.

Specimen: blood. The chain carries TRBV9 and TRBJ1-1; D unclear. The source of this sequence is a woman aged 25 to 45 with Graves' hyperthyroidism. The CDR3 nucleotides read TGTGCCAGCAGCGTTGGGGACACTGAAGCTTTCTTT. Protein product: CASSVGDTEAFF. The full variable domain, its missing parts supplied by reference TRBV9 and TRBJ1-1, is DSGVTQTPKHLITATGQRVTLRCSPRSGDLSVYWYQQSLDQGLQFLIQYYNGEERAKGNILERFSAQQFPDLHSELNLSSLELGDSALYFCASSVGDTEAFFGQGTRLTVV.